What follows is one TCR beta chain and its context. This sample was included in a study of blood T cell repertoires in COVID-19. On the study more broadly: T cells, B-cell-depleted T cells, or PBMCs provided the cDNA or gDNA that served as material.

CDR1 is SEHNR and CDR2 is FQNEAQ in the germline V gene (reference sequence). The CDR3 is made up of 14 amino acids. V shed 5 bases and J 4 bases; nucleotides not matched to a gene: 6. TCRdb keeps only in-frame clones here, not all; method: immunoSEQ multiplex PCR. The sample yields 160,000 or so clones, roughly 87% seen once. Everyone who took part was about 18 to 90 years old, and they came from fewer than 25 US areas. Cohorts were determined from participant-reported clinical history. The sequencing sample was made of PBMCs or T cells enriched from blood (not recorded which). V usage is TRBV7-9 and J usage is TRBJ2-3; 7 bases fit TRBD1. This receptor was taken from a human donor with acute COVID-19. The donor label of this sample is uncertain. This chain's CDR3 is CASSRQGLADTQYF. CDR3 DNA sequence: TGTGCCAGCAGCCGACAGGGTCTCGCAGATACGCAGTATTTT. The full variable domain, with the rest looked up from reference TRBV7-9 and TRBJ2-3, is DTGVSQNPRHKITKRGQNVTFRCDPISEHNRLYWYRQTLGQGPEFLTYFQNEAQLEKSRLLSDRFSAERPKGSFSTLEIQRTEQGDSAMYLCASSRQGLADTQYFGPGTRLTVL.